This T cell receptor beta chain was sequenced during a study of T cell responses to AZD1222 COVID-19 vaccine. Overall study context: Second-dose recipients at about 4 or about 12 weeks were treated as one pooled group.

This CDR3 is 14 amino acids long. Unmatched junction bases numbered 8, after V lost 3 bases and J lost 6 bases. Germline V gene data show CDR1 as KGHSH and CDR2 as LQKENI. The method was immunoSEQ multiplex PCR; TCRdb's version includes in-frame clones alone and lacks a portion of them. Of about 92,000 clones in the sample, about 90% are singletons; the top ten hold around 6.8%. Sequencing was performed on peripheral blood, taken on day 0 of AZD1222 vaccination. The chain has TRBV18 and TRBJ2-7, with TRBD1 matching 7 bases. The receptor was isolated from an adult in good health. CDR3 region: CASSPASRGSEQYF. DNA of the CDR3: TGTGCCAGCTCACCCGCAAGCAGGGGGTCCGAGCAGTACTTC.